This T cell receptor (beta chain) was identified during a study of OX40 agonist ivuxolimab in advanced cancers. Study overall: Of mixed ages from about 23 to 79 and averaging roughly 64 years, the group was around 78% male. Prior checkpoint blockade (anti-PD-1, anti-PD-L1 or anti-CTLA-4) was permitted; around 37% had it.

Sequenced by immunoSEQ multiplex PCR; TCRdb stores in-frame clones only, minus some. The sample has 55,000 to 60,000 clones; approximately 78% are singletons. Drawing of blood for sampling happened at baseline, at cycle 4 day 1, and at cycle 7 day 1. The sequences come from CD4+ or CD8+ T cells sorted from blood, collected in a trial of the OX40 agonist ivuxolimab. This clonotype originated in an adult with an advanced solid tumor such as melanoma, head and neck, liver or kidney cancer.

In nucleotides, the CDR3 is TGTGCCAGCAGTTACACTATTCTGAACACTGAAGCTTTCTTT. It yields the protein CASSYTILNTEAFF. V gene TRBV6-5 combines with J gene TRBJ1-1; D remains ambiguous. Trimming cost V 2 bases and J 0 bases, with 7 bases left between them. In germline, CDR1 is MNHEY, CDR2 SVGAGI. This CDR3 comprises 14 residues.